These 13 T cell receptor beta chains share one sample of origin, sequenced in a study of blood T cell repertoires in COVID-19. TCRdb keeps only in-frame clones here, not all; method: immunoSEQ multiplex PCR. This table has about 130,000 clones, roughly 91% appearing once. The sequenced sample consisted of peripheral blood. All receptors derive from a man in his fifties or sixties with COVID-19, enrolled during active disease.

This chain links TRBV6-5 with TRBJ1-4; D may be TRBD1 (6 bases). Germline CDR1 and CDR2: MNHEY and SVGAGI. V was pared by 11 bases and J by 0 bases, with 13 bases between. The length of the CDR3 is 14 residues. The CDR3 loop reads CAGRQDATNEKLFF. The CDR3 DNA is TGTGCCGGGCGACAGGATGCAACTAATGAAAAACTGTTTTTT.

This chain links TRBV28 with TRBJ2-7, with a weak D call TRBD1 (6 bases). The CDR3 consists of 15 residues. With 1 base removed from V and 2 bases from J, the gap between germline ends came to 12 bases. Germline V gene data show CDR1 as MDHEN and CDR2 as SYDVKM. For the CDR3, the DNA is TGTGCCAGCAGTTTATTTCCGGACAGAACCTACGAGCAGTACTTC. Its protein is CASSLFPDRTYEQYF.

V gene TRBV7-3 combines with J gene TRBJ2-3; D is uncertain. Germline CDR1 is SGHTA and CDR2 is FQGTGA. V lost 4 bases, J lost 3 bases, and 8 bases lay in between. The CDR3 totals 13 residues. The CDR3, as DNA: TGTGCCAGCAGCTCGTACGCGACAGATACGCAGTATTTT. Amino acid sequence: CASSSYATDTQYF. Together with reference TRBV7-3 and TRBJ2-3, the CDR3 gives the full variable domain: GAGVSQTPSNKVTEKGKYVELRCDPISGHTALYWYRQSLGQGPEFLIYFQGTGAADDSGLPNDRFFAVRPEGSVSTLKIQRTERGDSAVYLCASSSYATDTQYFGPGTRLTVL.

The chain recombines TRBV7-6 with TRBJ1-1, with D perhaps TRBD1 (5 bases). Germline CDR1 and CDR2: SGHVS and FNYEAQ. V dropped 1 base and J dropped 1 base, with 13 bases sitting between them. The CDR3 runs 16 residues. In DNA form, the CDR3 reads TGTGCCAGCAGCTTAGGGTCAGGGATTGGGAACACTGAAGCTTTCTTT. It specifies CASSLGSGIGNTEAFF.

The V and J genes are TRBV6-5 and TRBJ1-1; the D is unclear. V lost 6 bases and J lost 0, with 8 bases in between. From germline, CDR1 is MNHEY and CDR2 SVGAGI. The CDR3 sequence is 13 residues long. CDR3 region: CASRQTMNTEAFF. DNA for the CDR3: TGTGCCAGCAGGCAGACAATGAACACTGAAGCTTTCTTT.

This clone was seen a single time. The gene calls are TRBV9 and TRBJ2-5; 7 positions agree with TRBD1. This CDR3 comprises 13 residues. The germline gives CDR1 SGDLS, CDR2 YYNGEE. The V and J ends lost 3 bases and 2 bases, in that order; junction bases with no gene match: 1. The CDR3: CASSGGQQETQYF. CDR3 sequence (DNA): TGTGCCAGCAGCGGGGGACAGCAAGAGACCCAGTACTTC. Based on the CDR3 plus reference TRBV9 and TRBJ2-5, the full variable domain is DSGVTQTPKHLITATGQRVTLRCSPRSGDLSVYWYQQSLDQGLQFLIQYYNGEERAKGNILERFSAQQFPDLHSELNLSSLELGDSALYFCASSGGQQETQYFGPGTRLLVL.

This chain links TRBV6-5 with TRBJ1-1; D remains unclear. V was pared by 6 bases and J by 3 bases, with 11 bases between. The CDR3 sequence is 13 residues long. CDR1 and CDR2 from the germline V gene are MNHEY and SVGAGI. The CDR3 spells CASRLGRDTEAFF. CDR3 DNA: TGTGCCAGCAGACTAGGACGGGACACTGAAGCTTTCTTT.

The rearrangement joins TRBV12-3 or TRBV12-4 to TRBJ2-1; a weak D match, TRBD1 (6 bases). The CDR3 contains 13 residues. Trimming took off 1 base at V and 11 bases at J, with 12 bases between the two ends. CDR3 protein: CASSLERQGKQFF. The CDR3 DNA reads TGTGCCAGCAGTTTAGAGAGGCAGGGGAAGCAGTTCTTC.

The CDR3 loop reads CASTPPSLRVVNTEAFF. In DNA, the CDR3 is TGTGCCAGTACCCCCCCCTCCTTGAGGGTTGTGAACACTGAAGCTTTCTTT. The chain employs TRBV19 and TRBJ1-1; D gene unclear. V lost 7 bases to trimming and J lost 0 bases, with 21 bases between them. This CDR3 has 17 residues. Germline loops: CDR1 LNHDA, CDR2 SQIVND (reference sequence).

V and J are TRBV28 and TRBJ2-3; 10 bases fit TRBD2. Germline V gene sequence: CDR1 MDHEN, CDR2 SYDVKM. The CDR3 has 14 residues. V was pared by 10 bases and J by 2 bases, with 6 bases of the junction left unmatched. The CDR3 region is CATKAGGYTDTQYF. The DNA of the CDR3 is TGTGCCACAAAAGCGGGGGGGTACACAGATACGCAGTATTTT.

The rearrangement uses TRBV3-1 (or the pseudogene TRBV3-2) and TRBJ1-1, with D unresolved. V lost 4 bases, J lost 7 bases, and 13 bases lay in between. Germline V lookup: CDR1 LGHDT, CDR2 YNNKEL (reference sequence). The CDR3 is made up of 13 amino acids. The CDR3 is CASSPPSGIEAFF. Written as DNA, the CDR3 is TGTGCCAGCAGCCCCCCGTCGGGAATTGAAGCTTTCTTT.

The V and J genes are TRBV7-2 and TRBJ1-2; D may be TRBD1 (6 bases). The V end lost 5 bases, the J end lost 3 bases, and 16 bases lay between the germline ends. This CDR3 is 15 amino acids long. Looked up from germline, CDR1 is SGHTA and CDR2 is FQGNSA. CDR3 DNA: TGTGCCAGCAGCCCAAGGGGGGGGGCGGACTATGGCTACACCTTC. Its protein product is CASSPRGGADYGYTF.

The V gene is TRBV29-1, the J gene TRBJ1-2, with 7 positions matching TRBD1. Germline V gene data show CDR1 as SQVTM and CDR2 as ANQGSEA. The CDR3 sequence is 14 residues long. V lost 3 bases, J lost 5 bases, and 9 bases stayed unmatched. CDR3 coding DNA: TGCAGCGTTGAGCCTCAGACAGGGCGATATGGCTACACCTTC. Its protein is CSVEPQTGRYGYTF.